The 20 T cell receptor beta chains below were found in one sample sequenced in a study of cytomegalovirus exposure and HLA in healthy donors. The protocol was immunoSEQ multiplex PCR, while the TCRdb copy is restricted to in-frame clones and leaves out a portion. Found here are 150,000 to 200,000 clones, 86% of them singletons; the top ten hold 2.7%. The specimen was PBMCs. These receptors were collected from a man between 18 and 29 years old in good health and CMV-seropositive.

This chain joins TRBV7-9 and TRBJ2-1, with D possibly TRBD2 on 6 matching bases. The CDR3 spans 16 residues. The V end was cut by 0 bases, the J end by 3 bases, with 12 bases between. The V gene's germline CDR1 is SEHNR and CDR2 FQNEAQ (reference sequence). CDR3 in amino acids: CASSLAISGGYNEQFF. In DNA, the CDR3 is TGTGCCAGCAGCTTAGCTATTAGCGGAGGCTACAATGAGCAGTTCTTC.

This chain uses TRBV27 with TRBJ1-5, with TRBD1 as a possible D gene (6 bases). This CDR3 contains 14 residues. Trimming removed 3 bases at V and 6 bases at J, with 12 bases between. Looked up from germline, CDR1 is MNHEY and CDR2 is SMNVEV (reference sequence). CDR3 sequence (DNA): TGTGCCAGCAGTTTTAACAGGGATACTCAGCCCCAGCATTTT. The encoded protein is CASSFNRDTQPQHF.

The chain couples TRBV28 to TRBJ1-2; D gene unclear. Per the germline V gene, CDR1 is MDHEN and CDR2 is SYDVKM. Between the trimmed V and J ends, which lost 4 bases and 0 bases, there was a span of 9 bases. There are 14 residues in the CDR3. CDR3: CASSSSGTNYGYTF. In DNA form, the CDR3 reads TGTGCCAGCAGTTCCTCGGGTACTAACTATGGCTACACCTTC.

This sequence joins TRBV21-1 and TRBJ2-7; whether TRBD1, the table's D call, matches the DNA was not checked. TRBV21-1 is designated a pseudogene. The CDR3 runs to 15 residues. CDR3 sequence (DNA): TGTGCCAGCAGCGCGACAGGCCGCACCTCCTACGAGCAGTACTTC. Translation: CASSATGRTSYEQYF.

The V gene is TRBV4-3, the J gene TRBJ2-3; D unresolved. V was cut by 0 bases and J by 3 bases, with 7 bases left in between. Germline lookup yields CDR1 LGHNA and CDR2 YSLEER. The CDR3 is 14 residues long. CDR3 sequence reads: CASSQDGQTDTQYF. Here the CDR3 DNA reads TGCGCCAGCAGCCAAGATGGGCAGACAGATACGCAGTATTTT.

The rearrangement uses TRBV7-2 and TRBJ2-5; a weak D match, TRBD2 (5 bases). The CDR3 spans 13 residues. V was cut by 5 bases and J by 6 bases, with 13 bases left in between. The germline V gene encodes CDR1 SGHTA and CDR2 FQGNSA. CDR3 amino acids: CASSDGLAKTQYF. CDR3 DNA: TGTGCCAGCAGCGACGGACTGGCCAAGACCCAGTACTTC. Together with reference TRBV7-2 and TRBJ2-5, the CDR3 gives the full variable domain: GAGVSQSPSNKVTEKGKDVELRCDPISGHTALYWYRQSLGQGLEFLIYFQGNSAPDKSGLPSDRFSAERTGGSVSTLTIQRTQQEDSAVYLCASSDGLAKTQYFGPGTRLLVL.

In nucleotides, the CDR3 is TGTGCCAGCAGTGAACGTAATATTGAAGCTTTCTTT. Protein sequence: CASSERNIEAFF. The chain employs TRBV6-1 and TRBJ1-1; D unresolved. Trimming left V 2 bases short and J 7 bases short, with 8 bases between. This CDR3 has 12 amino acids. The germline gives CDR1 MNHNS, CDR2 SASEGT.

This chain uses TRBV18 with TRBJ1-4; 8 nucleotides line up with TRBD1. Germline loops: CDR1 KGHSH, CDR2 LQKENI. V lost 3 bases, J lost 7 bases, and 4 bases stayed unmatched. The CDR3 extends over 14 amino acids. The CDR3 here is CASSPDRGAEKLFF. CDR3 DNA sequence: TGTGCCAGCTCACCCGACAGGGGAGCTGAAAAACTGTTTTTT.

The chain combines TRBV27 with TRBJ1-2; D is possibly TRBD1 (5 bases). CDR1 is MNHEY and CDR2 is SMNVEV in the germline V gene (reference sequence). V was clipped by 2 bases and J by 11 bases, with 15 bases between them. CDR3 length: 13 residues. The CDR3 reads CASSLGTGPPYTF. DNA of the CDR3: TGTGCCAGCAGTTTAGGCACAGGTCCCCCATACACCTTC.

CDR3 protein: CSVFQREGLEQFF. DNA of the CDR3: TGCAGCGTTTTCCAGCGGGAGGGCCTCGAGCAGTTCTTC. The V and J genes are TRBV29-1 and TRBJ2-1, with 10 bases aligning to TRBD2. The CDR3 is 13 residues long. V was pared by 5 bases and J by 10 bases, with 8 bases of the junction left unmatched. Germline V lookup: CDR1 SQVTM, CDR2 ANQGSEA.

Here the CDR3 reads CASSSISGPYNEQFF. The CDR3 region has the DNA TGTGCCAGCAGCTCGATTAGCGGGCCGTACAATGAGCAGTTCTTC. V gene TRBV5-6 combines with J gene TRBJ2-1; 7 nucleotides align to TRBD2. The CDR3 extends over 15 amino acids. The ends lost 3 bases at V and 4 bases at J; junction bases unmatched: 7. CDR1 is SGHDT and CDR2 is YYEEEE in the germline V gene.

This chain joins TRBV5-1 and TRBJ2-1; 10 positions match TRBD2. The V gene end was trimmed by 4 bases and the J gene end by 5 bases; junction bases not matched to a gene: 6. Germline lookup yields CDR1 SGHRS and CDR2 YFSETQ. The CDR3 runs to 15 residues. The CDR3 bases are TGCGCCAGCAGCCGGACCGGGACTAGCGACAATGAGCAGTTCTTC. The encoded protein is CASSRTGTSDNEQFF.

This rearrangement joins TRBV21-1 to TRBJ2-7; TRBD1, the table's D call, was not compared with the DNA. TRBV21-1 is a known pseudogene. CDR3 length equals 15 residues. Here the CDR3 DNA reads TGTGCCAGCAGCCCGGTGGGACAGGGGAGGTACGAGCAGTACTTC. It encodes CASSPVGQGRYEQYF.

This sequence joins TRBV4-1 and TRBJ1-1; TRBD1 is a possible D gene (6 bases). V lost 0 bases and J lost 11, with 19 bases in between. Germline-derived CDR1 and CDR2 are MGHRA and YSYEKL. This CDR3 has 15 residues. The CDR3 bases are TGCGCCAGCAGCCAAGATTTGGGACCAAGGGGGTTGGCTTTCTTT. Protein: CASSQDLGPRGLAFF.

This chain connects TRBV9 to TRBJ2-5; D is possibly TRBD1 (6 bases). The CDR3 runs to 14 residues. Between the trimmed V and J ends, which lost 3 bases and 1 base, there was a span of 10 bases. The germline gives CDR1 SGDLS, CDR2 YYNGEE. The CDR3 DNA sequence: TGTGCCAGCAGCGGGAGGACAGCCCAAGAGACCCAGTACTTC. Protein product: CASSGRTAQETQYF.

The V and J genes are TRBV30 and TRBJ2-3; 11 bases line up with TRBD2. CDR3 length: 17 residues. The germline CDR1 and CDR2 sequences are GTSNPN and SVGIG (reference sequence). Germline trimming cut 5 bases from V and 2 bases from J; bases unmatched to any gene: 12. The CDR3 sequence is CAWVGPTSGGHTDTQYF. Here the CDR3 DNA reads TGTGCCTGGGTGGGCCCCACTAGCGGGGGCCACACAGATACGCAGTATTTT.

This clone was counted a few times. The chain combines TRBV7-9 with TRBJ2-3, with D tentatively TRBD1 (5 bases). Trimming removed 1 base at V and 6 bases at J, with 5 bases between. This CDR3 spans 12 amino acids. Germline loops: CDR1 SEHNR, CDR2 FQNEAQ (reference sequence). DNA for the CDR3: TGTGCCAGCAGCTTAGAGGGGGATACGCAGTATTTT. This encodes CASSLEGDTQYF.

The V call is TRBV27, the J call TRBJ2-7; the D is unclear. V was trimmed by 5 bases and J by 0 bases, leaving 8 bases between them. This CDR3 spans 13 amino acids. From germline, CDR1 is MNHEY and CDR2 SMNVEV (reference sequence). DNA for the CDR3: TGTGCCAGCAGTCTTCACTACTCCTACGAGCAGTACTTC. This sequence encodes CASSLHYSYEQYF.

This chain links TRBV6-1 with TRBJ1-3, with D unclear. V was pared by 2 bases and J by 4 bases, with 12 bases between. This CDR3 spans 15 amino acids. Germline V gene sequence: CDR1 MNHNS, CDR2 SASEGT. The CDR3 nucleotides read TGTGCCAGCAGTGAATTAATCGGGTCGGGAAACACCATATATTTT. Translating gives CASSELIGSGNTIYF.

V and J are TRBV5-1 and TRBJ1-2; 9 bases map to TRBD1. The V segment lost 8 bases and the J segment 2 bases; nucleotides outside the gene matches: 1. This CDR3 is built from 12 residues. The germline V gene encodes CDR1 SGHRS and CDR2 YFSETQ. CDR3 protein: CASTGGNYGYTF. The CDR3 DNA sequence: TGCGCCAGTACAGGGGGCAACTATGGCTACACCTTC.